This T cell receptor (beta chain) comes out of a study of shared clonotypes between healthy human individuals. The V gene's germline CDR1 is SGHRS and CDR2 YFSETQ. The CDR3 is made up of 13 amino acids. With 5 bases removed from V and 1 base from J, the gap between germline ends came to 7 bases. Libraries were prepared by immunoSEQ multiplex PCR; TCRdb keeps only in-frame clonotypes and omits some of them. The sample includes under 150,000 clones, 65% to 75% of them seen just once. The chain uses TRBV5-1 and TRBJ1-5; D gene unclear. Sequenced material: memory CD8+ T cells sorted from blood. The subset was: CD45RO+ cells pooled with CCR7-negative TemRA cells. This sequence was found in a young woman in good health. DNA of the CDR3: TGCGCCAGCAGTCGAGAGAGCAATCAGCCCCAGCATTTT. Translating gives CASSRESNQPQHF.